This T cell receptor (beta chain) emerged from a study of early T cells in non-severe SARS-CoV-2 infection. Study details: Sequenced material consisted of bulk RNA (from unsorted whole blood), and chains were unpaired. Study-wide results and caveats: Anti-spike CD8 responses were favored in VDJdb matching, and private and CD4 specificities were missed.

Germline V gene lookup returns CDR1 LNHDA and CDR2 SQIVND (reference sequence). Between the trimmed V and J ends, which lost 8 bases and 4 bases, there was a span of 21 bases. This CDR3 is 16 amino acids long. Individual cDNA molecules were tagged with unique molecular identifiers, the study reported. TCRdb processed the 5' RACE reads anew with MiXCR; each CDR3 protein has one entry. This sample yields under 85,000 distinct CDR3 sequences, of which 10% to 12% are seen a single time; under 7% belongs to the top ten. Many counts were recorded for this clonotype. Antigen specificity is unknown. The chain links TRBV19 to TRBJ1-5; D call uncertain. The sequenced sample was whole blood, obtained at baseline. The source is an adult who was a healthcare worker with PCR-confirmed SARS-CoV-2 infection or an uninfected control (not recorded which). The CDR3, as DNA: TGTGCCAGTCAACTCCGGGATCCTTTGCGGAATCAGCCCCAGCATTTT. Protein: CASQLRDPLRNQPQHF.